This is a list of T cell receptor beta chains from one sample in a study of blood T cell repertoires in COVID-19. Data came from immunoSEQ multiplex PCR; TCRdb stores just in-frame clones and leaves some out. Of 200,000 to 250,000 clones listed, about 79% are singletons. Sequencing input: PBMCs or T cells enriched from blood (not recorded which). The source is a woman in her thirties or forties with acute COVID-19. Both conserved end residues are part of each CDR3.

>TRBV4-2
CASSQGQGAGEKLFF
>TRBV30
CAWSVTGFGGNTIYF
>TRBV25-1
CASSEVGQANGYTF
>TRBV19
CASSIGHGIAGEQYF
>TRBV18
CASSPPNRRGGKETQYF
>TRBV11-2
CASSLAASGGRFAYEQYF
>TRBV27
CASSTKSAADTQYF
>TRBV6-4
CASSYQENTGELFF
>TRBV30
CAWSPPGQGKDQYF
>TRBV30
CAWSVSGLTNYGYTF
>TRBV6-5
CASLGQGKTEAFF
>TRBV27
CASKSGYNEQFF
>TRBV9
CASSVGQGGTDTQYF
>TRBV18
CASSPIGGRGNEQFF
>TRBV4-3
CASSQIQVEGAGYTF
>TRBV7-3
CASSPGQGNTGELFF
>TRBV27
CASSAPGLGNEKLFF
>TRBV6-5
CASSQKYNTEAFF
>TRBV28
CASSSYYGYTF
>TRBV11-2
CASSLVRTGGYEQYF
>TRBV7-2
CASSSPSGGPGREQYF
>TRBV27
CASSFGLTDTQYF
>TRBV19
CASSTAGGSNQPQHF
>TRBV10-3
CAISEGQGKQPQHF
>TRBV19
CASSITGVGNYGYTF
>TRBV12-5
CASVALGGGPSYEQYF
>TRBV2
CASNVPGDLSYGYTF
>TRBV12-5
CASGRPRDSPTDTQYF
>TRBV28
CASKLYNEQFF
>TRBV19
CASSATGFPSGEQYF
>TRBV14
CASSRGQAQETQYF
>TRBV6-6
CASSRLAEFYEQYF
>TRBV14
CASSQQNTIYF
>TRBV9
CASSFGLAVINEQFF
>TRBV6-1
CASSEVLTDTQYF
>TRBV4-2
CASSQDRTATGNTIYF
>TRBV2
CASTPGQSISPLHF
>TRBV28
CASNHPYVTGGRGTEAFF
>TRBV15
CATSSPGTGITGELFF
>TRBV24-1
CATQETVNYGYTF
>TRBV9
CASSSMPGQQNTEAFF
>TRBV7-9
CASSPTPTGINSGYTF
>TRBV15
CATTSGGPDTQYF
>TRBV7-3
CASSLSPVPTYEQYF
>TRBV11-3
CASSLEWTGRTGELFF
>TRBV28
CASNPGGGVETQYF
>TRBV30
CAWRSSGGAFFNEQFF
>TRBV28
CASSSPAGNQPQHF
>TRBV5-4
CASSSPGTGSSYEQYF
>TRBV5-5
CASSFHAGGSTDTQYF
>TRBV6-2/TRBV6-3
CASSYGGVGAFF
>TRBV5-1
CASSFTQRNREGYTF
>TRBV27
CASSLTAVLNQPQHF
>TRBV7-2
CASSFSTGIGEQYF
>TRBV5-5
CASTDRFTGELFF